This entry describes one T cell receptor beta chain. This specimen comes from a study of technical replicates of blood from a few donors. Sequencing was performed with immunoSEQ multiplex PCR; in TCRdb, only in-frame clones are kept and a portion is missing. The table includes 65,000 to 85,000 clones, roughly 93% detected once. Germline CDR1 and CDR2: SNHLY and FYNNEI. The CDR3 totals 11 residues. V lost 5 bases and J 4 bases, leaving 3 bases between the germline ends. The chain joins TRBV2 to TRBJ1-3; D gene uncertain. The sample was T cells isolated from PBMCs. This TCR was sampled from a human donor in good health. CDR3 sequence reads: CASSPGNTIYF. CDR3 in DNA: TGTGCCAGCAGTCCGGGAAACACCATATATTTT.